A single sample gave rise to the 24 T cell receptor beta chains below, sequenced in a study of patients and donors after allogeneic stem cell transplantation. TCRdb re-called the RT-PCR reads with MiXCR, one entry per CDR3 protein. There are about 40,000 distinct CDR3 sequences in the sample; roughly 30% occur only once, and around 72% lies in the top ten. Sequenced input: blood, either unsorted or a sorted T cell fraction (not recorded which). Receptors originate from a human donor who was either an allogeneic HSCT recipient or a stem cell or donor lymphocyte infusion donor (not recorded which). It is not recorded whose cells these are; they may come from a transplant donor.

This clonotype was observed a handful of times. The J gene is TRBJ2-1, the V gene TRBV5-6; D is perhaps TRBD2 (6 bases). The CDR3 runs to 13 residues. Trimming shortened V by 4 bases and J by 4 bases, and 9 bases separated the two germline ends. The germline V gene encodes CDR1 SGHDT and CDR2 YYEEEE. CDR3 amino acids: CASSRDLYNEQFF. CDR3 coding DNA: TGTGCCAGCAGCCGGGACTTATACAATGAGCAGTTCTTC.

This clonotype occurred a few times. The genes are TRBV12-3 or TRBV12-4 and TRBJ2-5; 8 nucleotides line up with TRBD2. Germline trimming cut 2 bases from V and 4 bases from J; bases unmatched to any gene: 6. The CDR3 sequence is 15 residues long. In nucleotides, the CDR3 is TGTGCCAGCAGTTTAAGGACGGGAGGGCGAGAGACCCAGTACTTC. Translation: CASSLRTGGRETQYF.

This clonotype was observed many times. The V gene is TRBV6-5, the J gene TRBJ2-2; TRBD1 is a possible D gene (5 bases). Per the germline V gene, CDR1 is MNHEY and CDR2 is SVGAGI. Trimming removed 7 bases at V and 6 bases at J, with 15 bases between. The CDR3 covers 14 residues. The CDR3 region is CASTDTQESGELFF. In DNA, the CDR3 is TGTGCCAGCACCGATACACAGGAATCCGGGGAGCTGTTTTTT.

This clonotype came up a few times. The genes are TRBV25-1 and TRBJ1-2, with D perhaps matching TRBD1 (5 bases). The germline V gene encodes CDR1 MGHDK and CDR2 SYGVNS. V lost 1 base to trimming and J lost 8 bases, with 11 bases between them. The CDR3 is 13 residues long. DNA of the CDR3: TGTGCCAGCAGTGAATGGGCAGGGAACGGCTACACCTTC. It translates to CASSEWAGNGYTF.

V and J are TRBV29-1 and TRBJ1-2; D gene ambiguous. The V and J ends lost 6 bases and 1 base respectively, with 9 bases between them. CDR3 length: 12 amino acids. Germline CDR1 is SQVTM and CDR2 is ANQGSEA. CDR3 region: CSVQDFNYGYTF. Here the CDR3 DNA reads TGCAGCGTGCAGGACTTTAACTATGGCTACACCTTC.

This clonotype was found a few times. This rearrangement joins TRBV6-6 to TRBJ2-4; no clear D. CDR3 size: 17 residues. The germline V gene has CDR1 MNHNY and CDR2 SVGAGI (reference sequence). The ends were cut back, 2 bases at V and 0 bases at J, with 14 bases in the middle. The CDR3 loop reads CASSYPAFVVAKNIQYF. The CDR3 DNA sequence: TGTGCCAGCAGTTACCCAGCTTTCGTAGTAGCCAAAAACATTCAGTACTTC.

The DNA for the CDR3 is TGCGCCAGCAGCCAAGAAGGGCTTACCAGAGGCAACACCATATATTTT. This gives the protein CASSQEGLTRGNTIYF. The chain recombines TRBV4-1 with TRBJ1-3, with D hard to call. The germline V gene encodes CDR1 MGHRA and CDR2 YSYEKL. V was trimmed by 0 bases and J by 7 bases, leaving 16 bases between them. The CDR3 runs to 16 residues.

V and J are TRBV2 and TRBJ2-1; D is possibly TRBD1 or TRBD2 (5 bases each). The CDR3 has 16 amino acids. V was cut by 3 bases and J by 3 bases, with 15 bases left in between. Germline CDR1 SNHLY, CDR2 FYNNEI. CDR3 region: CASSEWGSSYYNEQFF. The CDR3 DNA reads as TGTGCCAGCAGTGAGTGGGGGAGTTCATACTACAATGAGCAGTTCTTC.

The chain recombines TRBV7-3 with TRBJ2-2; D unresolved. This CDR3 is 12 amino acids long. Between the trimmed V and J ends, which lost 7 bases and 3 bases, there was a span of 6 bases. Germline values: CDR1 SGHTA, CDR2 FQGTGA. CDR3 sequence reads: CASNQDTGELFF. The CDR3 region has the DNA TGTGCCAGCAATCAGGACACCGGGGAGCTGTTTTTT. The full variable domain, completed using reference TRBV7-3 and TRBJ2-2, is GAGVSQTPSNKVTEKGKYVELRCDPISGHTALYWYRQSLGQGPEFLIYFQGTGAADDSGLPNDRFFAVRPEGSVSTLKIQRTERGDSAVYLCASNQDTGELFFGEGSRLTVL.

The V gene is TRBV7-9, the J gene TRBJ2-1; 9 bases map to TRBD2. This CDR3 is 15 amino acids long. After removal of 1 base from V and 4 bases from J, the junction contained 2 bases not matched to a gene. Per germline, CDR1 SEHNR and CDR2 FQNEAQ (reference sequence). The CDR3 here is CASSLGLAVYNEQFF. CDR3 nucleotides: TGTGCCAGCAGCTTAGGACTAGCGGTATACAATGAGCAGTTCTTC.

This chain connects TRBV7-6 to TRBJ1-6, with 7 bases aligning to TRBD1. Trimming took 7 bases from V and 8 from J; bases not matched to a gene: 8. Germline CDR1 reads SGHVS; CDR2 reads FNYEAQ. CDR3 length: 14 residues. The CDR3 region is CASKLQGPYSPLHF. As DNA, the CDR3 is TGTGCCAGCAAGCTACAGGGGCCTTATTCACCCCTCCACTTT.

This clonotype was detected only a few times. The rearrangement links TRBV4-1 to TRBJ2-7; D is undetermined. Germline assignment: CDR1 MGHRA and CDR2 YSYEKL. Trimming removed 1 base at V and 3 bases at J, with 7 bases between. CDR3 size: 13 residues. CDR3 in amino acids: CASSQAPFYEQYF. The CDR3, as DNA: TGCGCCAGCAGCCAAGCCCCCTTCTACGAGCAGTACTTC.

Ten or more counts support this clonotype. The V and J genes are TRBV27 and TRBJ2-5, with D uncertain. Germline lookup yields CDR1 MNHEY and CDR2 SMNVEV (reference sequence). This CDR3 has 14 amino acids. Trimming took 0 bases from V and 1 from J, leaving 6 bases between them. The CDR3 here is CASSLSPVQETQYF. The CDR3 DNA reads TGTGCCAGCAGTTTATCTCCGGTCCAAGAGACCCAGTACTTC.

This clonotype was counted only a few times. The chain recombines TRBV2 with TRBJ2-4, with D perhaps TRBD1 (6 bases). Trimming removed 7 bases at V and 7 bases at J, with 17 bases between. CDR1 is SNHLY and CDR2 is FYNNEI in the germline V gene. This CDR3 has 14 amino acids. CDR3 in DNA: TGTGCCAGCACACAGGGACCGAGGAGTAACATTCAGTACTTC. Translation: CASTQGPRSNIQYF.

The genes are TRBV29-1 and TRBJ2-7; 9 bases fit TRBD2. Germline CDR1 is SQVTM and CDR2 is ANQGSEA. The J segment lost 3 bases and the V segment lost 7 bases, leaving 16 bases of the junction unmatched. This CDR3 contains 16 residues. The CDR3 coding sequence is TGCAGCGCCTCCGGACTAGCGCAAAGTATGATCTACGAGCAGTACTTC. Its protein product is CSASGLAQSMIYEQYF.

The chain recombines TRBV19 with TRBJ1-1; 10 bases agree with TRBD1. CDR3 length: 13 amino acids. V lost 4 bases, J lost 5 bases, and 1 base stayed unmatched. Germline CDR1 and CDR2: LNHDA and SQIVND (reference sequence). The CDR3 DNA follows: TGTGCCAGTAGTACGGGACAGGGGACTGAAGCTTTCTTT. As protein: CASSTGQGTEAFF.

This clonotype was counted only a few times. CDR3 coding DNA: TGTGCCAGCAGTGAAGGACAGGTTGGGGGCACTGAAGCTTTCTTT. Protein sequence: CASSEGQVGGTEAFF. The J gene is TRBJ1-1, the V gene TRBV6-1; weak D call: TRBD1 (6 bases). The CDR3 is 15 residues long. In germline, CDR1 is MNHNS, CDR2 SASEGT. Trimming took 1 base from V and 4 from J, leaving 13 bases between them.

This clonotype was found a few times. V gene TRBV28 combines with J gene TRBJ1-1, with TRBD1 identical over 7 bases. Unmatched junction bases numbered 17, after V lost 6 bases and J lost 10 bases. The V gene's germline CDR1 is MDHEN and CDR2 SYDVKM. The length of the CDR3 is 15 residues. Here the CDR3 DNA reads TGTGCCAGCAGCCCCCCCGTGACAGGGACCGGGAGAGCTTTCTTT. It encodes CASSPPVTGTGRAFF. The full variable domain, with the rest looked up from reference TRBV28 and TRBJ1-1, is DVKVTQSSRYLVKRTGEKVFLECVQDMDHENMFWYRQDPGLGLRLIYFSYDVKMKEKGDIPEGYSVSREKKERFSLILESASTNQTSMYLCASSPPVTGTGRAFFGQGTRLTVV.

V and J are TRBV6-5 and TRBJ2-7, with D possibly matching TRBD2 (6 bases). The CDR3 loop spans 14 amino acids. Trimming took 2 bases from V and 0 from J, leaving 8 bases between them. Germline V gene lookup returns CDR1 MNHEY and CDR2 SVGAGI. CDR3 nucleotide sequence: TGTGCCAGCAGTTACAGGGACTTCTCCTACGAGCAGTACTTC. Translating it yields CASSYRDFSYEQYF.

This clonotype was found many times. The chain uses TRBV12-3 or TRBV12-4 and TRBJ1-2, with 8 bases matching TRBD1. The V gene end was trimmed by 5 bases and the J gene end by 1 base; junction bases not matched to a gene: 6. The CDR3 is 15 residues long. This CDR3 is CASSVNRGNNYGYTF. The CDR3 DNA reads TGTGCCAGCAGTGTAAACAGGGGGAATAACTATGGCTACACCTTC.

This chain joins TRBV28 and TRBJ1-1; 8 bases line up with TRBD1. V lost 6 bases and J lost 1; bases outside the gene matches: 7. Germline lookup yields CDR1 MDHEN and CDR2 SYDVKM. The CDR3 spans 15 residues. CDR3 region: CASSHSGTGNTEAFF. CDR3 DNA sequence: TGTGCCAGCAGCCATTCAGGGACAGGGAACACTGAAGCTTTCTTT.

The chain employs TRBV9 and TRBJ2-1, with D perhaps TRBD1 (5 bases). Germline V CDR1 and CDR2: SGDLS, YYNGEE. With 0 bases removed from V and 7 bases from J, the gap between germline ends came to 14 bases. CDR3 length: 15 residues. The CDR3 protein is CASSVDSQGRNEQFF. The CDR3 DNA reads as TGTGCCAGCAGCGTAGATAGTCAGGGCCGTAATGAGCAGTTCTTC. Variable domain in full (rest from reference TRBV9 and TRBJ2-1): DSGVTQTPKHLITATGQRVTLRCSPRSGDLSVYWYQQSLDQGLQFLIQYYNGEERAKGNILERFSAQQFPDLHSELNLSSLELGDSALYFCASSVDSQGRNEQFFGPGTRLTVL.

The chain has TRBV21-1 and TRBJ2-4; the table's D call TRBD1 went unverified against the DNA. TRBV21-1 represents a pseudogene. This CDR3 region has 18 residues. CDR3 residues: CASSKERVRGRAKNIQYF. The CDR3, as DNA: TGTGCCAGCAGCAAAGAGAGAGTGAGGGGACGAGCCAAAAACATTCAGTACTTC.

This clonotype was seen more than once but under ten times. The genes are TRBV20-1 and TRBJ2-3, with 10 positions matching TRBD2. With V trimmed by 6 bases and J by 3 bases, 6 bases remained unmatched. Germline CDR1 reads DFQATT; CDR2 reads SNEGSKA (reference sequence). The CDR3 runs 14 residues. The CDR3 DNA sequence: TGCAGTGCCGAGCGGGAGGGCCCAACAGATACGCAGTATTTT. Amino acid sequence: CSAEREGPTDTQYF.